This entry describes one T cell receptor beta chain. The specificity of this receptor is unknown. Base quality data are lacking; no much larger clone is found one base away. The record originates from a study of CD8 T cells in Susac syndrome (dated by TCRdb to about 2019). Regarding the complete study: Repertoire sequencing was used to test whether CD8+ T cell activation and differentiation in Susac syndrome was antigen driven. Clonality of the CD8+ T cell repertoire was compared between eleven to twelve healthy donors, about 14 Susac syndrome patients and some 15 multiple sclerosis patients.

Overall study results and their limits: The study acknowledged that relatively few individuals were included in the TCR sequencing and HLA analysis.

High-throughput TCR beta sequencing profiled peripheral blood CD8+ and CD4+ T cells from healthy donors, Susac syndrome patients and multiple sclerosis patients. Treatment-naive patients with stable or active relapsing-remitting disease fulfilling revised McDonald criteria were used as multiple sclerosis controls. Bulk CD8+ and CD4+ T cells were purified by magnetic negative isolation, while CD8+ TEMRA cells were enriched using FACS. Blood was drawn into EDTA tubes, processed within 24 hours, and PBMCs were isolated by density gradient centrifugation. PBMCs intended for TCR sequencing were cryopreserved in liquid nitrogen and thawed later in a water bath at 37 degrees C. The sorted or isolated CD4+, CD8+ and CD8+ TEMRA cells had a purity of 90% or higher. Based on the germline V gene, the CDR1 and CDR2 sequences are SNHLY and FYNNEI. The CDR3, cysteine through phenylalanine, is 15 amino acids long. Only the CDR3 DNA is retained, 45 bases long and in frame from the first base. V is pared back by 6 bases and J by 4 bases, with 16 bases lying between the germline termini.

RNA was extracted with the RNeasy kit and about 0.5 to 1 ug was reverse transcribed using random hexamers. The immunoSEQ multiplex PCR assay, covering 54 Vbeta and 13 Jbeta segments, was used to amplify TCR beta CDR3 regions. To correct PCR amplification bias, a synthetic template baseline was used for both primer optimization and computational correction. The paper's processing steps were these. Reads were annotated to V, D and J genes according to IMGT and were analyzed with immunoSEQ Analyzer, with only productive sequences retained. Clonality was calculated as one minus the Shannon entropy normalized by log2 of the number of productive unique sequences. For each patient and control, public and private clones were evaluated among the 100 most prevalent clones. Clones were defined as Susac-specific when absent from the healthy and MS cohorts, from over 950 published viral clones and from other ImmuneACCESS disease sequences. TCRdb reprocessed the public reads (quality trimming at Q25 with fastp, clone calling with MiXCR) and kept in-frame beta chains. CDR3 protein duplicates are merged, each entry listing the most common genes and DNA. For this entry, the V and J calls and clone size follow TCRdb and not the study's own pipeline. The sample table contains tens of thousands of distinct CDR3 sequences; only one count was recorded for approximately 94% of them. The ten largest account for about 0.4% of the sample.

The receptor was derived from a human donor with multiple sclerosis. This receptor chain uses TRBV2 and TRBJ1-5; 5 matching bases give a weak D call of TRBD1. The material sequenced was CD8+ T cells from PBMCs. The bases read TGTGCCAGCAGGGGGACCGGGAACCTTAATCAGCCCCAGCATTTT. Its translation reads: CASRGTGNLNQPQHF.